This T cell receptor beta chain was sequenced during a study of neoadjuvant anti-PD-1 for oral cavity cancer. Study overall: Around day 43, patients without progression received a fourth nivolumab dose before surgery. Study-level results: Treg/Th17 ratio rose with pretreatment blood and fell with post-treatment tumor TCRbeta clonality. Each response group had just a few patients in TCR analyses.

Trimming shortened V by 1 base and J by 9 bases, and 13 bases separated the two germline ends. The CDR3 loop spans 13 amino acids. Germline CDR1 SNHLY, CDR2 FYNNEI. This sample's time point: after neoadjuvant nivolumab, at surgical resection. As for this clone: What it recognizes is unknown.

Most PBMC samples had 480 ng input DNA in six replicates. TCRdb's table, derived via immunoSEQ multiplex PCR, lists solely in-frame clones and lacks some. This table holds approximately 15,000 clones, around 82% found once. The gene calls are TRBV2 and TRBJ2-7; tentatively, D is TRBD1 (5 bases). The receptor was isolated from a person aged 40-85 years with oral cavity squamous cell carcinoma. The specimen comprised PBMCs, sampled after nivolumab (anti-PD-1) treatment. The CDR3 DNA reads as TGTGCCAGCAGTGAAGGGGGCAGGACGGGGCAGTACTTC. Its translation: CASSEGGRTGQYF.